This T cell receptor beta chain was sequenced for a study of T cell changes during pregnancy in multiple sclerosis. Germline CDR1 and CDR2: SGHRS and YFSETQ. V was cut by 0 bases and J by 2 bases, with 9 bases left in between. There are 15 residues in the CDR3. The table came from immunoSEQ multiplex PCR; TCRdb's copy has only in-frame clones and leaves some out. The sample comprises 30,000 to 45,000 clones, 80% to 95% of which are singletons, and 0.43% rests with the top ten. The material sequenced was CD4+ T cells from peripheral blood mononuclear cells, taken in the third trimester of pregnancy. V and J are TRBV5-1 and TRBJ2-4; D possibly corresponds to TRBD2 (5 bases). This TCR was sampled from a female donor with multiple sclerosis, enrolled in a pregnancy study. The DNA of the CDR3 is TGCGCCAGCAGCTTGGATGGGAGATCCAAAAACATTCAGTACTTC. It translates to CASSLDGRSKNIQYF.